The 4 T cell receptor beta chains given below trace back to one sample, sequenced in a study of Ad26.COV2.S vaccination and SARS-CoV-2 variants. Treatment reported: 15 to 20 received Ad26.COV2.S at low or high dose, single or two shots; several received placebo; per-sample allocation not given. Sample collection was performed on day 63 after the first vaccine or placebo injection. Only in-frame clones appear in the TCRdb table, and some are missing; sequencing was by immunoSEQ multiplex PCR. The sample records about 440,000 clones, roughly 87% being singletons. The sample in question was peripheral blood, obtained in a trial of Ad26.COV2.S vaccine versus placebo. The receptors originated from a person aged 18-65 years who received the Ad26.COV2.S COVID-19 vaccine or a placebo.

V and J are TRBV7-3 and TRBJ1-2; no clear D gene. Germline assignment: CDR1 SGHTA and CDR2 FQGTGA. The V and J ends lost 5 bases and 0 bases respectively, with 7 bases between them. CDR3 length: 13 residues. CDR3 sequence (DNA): TGTGCCAGCAGCAGAAGTCCTAACTATGGCTACACCTTC. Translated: CASSRSPNYGYTF.

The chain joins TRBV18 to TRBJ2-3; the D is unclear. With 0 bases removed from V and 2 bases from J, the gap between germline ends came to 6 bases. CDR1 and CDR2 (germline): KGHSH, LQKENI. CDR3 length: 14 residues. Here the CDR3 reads CASSPPWATDTQYF. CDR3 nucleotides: TGTGCCAGCTCACCACCTTGGGCCACAGATACGCAGTATTTT. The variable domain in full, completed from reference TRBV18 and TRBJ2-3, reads NAGVMQNPRHLVRRRGQEARLRCSPMKGHSHVYWYRQLPEEGLKFMVYLQKENIIDESGMPKERFSAEFPKEGPSILRIQQVVRGDSAAYFCASSPPWATDTQYFGPGTRLTVL.

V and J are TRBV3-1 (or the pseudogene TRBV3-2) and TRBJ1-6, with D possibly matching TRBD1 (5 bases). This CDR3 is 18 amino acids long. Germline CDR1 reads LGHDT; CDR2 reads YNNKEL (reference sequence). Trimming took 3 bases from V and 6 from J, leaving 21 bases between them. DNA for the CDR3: TGTGCCAGCAGCCACCACCCCAGGGAAGTTAAGGGTAATTCACCCCTCCACTTT. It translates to CASSHHPREVKGNSPLHF.

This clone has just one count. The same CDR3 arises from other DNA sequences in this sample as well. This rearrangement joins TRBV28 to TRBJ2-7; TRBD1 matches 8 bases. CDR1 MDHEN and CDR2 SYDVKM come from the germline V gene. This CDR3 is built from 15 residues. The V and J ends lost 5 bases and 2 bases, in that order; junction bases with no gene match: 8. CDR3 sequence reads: CASSPSGTGAYEQYF. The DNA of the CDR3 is TGTGCCAGCAGTCCATCCGGGACAGGTGCCTACGAGCAGTACTTC.